The 10 T cell receptor beta chains given below trace back to one sample, sequenced in a study of human T cells and chemical hapten exposure. Time point indicated: patch test 3, about 24 weeks after DPC sensitization. As for treatment: therapeutic diphenylcyclopropenone sensitization with weekly scalp DPC. TCRdb passed the RACE reads through MiXCR, listing each CDR3 protein once. The sample includes around 200,000 distinct CDR3 sequences, 24% seen only once; the top ten take about 2.3%. The sample consisted of whole blood, taken in connection with sensitization to the hapten diphenylcyclopropenone (DPC). The receptors were gathered from a woman aged 40 to 49 with alopecia areata. Some clones in this sample may be carry-over from other donors' samples.

This clonotype has more than one count but fewer than ten. V usage is TRBV29-1 and J usage is TRBJ1-4, with a tentative D call TRBD1 (5 bases). This CDR3 spans 14 amino acids. V was pared by 3 bases and J by 7 bases, with 15 bases between. The germline gives CDR1 SQVTM, CDR2 ANQGSEA. In DNA form, the CDR3 reads TGCAGCGTTGATTGGGGGACCGCGGGTGAAAAACTGTTTTTT. Its protein product is CSVDWGTAGEKLFF. Supplemented by reference TRBV29-1 and TRBJ1-4, the full variable domain reads SAVISQKPSRDICQRGTSLTIQCQVDSQVTMMFWYRQQPGQSLTLIATANQGSEATYESGFVIDKFPISRPNLTFSTLTVSNMSPEDSSIYLCSVDWGTAGEKLFFGSGTQLSVL.

This clonotype was found a few times. The chain links TRBV28 to TRBJ2-7; D possibly corresponds to TRBD2 (6 bases). V lost 2 bases and J lost 9, with 11 bases in between. In germline, CDR1 is MDHEN, CDR2 SYDVKM. This CDR3 spans 12 amino acids. This CDR3 is CASSLPGRGQYF. The CDR3 DNA reads as TGTGCCAGCAGTTTACCCGGGCGGGGGCAGTACTTC. Complete variable domain (other parts from reference TRBV28 and TRBJ2-7): DVKVTQSSRYLVKRTGEKVFLECVQDMDHENMFWYRQDPGLGLRLIYFSYDVKMKEKGDIPEGYSVSREKKERFSLILESASTNQTSMYLCASSLPGRGQYFGPGTRLTVT.

This clonotype was counted between two and nine times. The chain carries TRBV11-3 and TRBJ2-1; TRBD2 matches at 10 bases. The CDR3 contains 15 residues. In germline, CDR1 is SGHNT, CDR2 YENEEA. J gave up 6 bases and V 6 bases, and 8 bases lay outside the gene matches. The chain's CDR3 is CASSYGTSVPNEQFF. CDR3 sequence (DNA): TGTGCCAGCAGTTACGGGACTAGCGTTCCCAATGAGCAGTTCTTC.

This clonotype showed up many times. The genes are TRBV4-3 and TRBJ1-6; D is undetermined. Germline V CDR1 and CDR2: LGHNA, YSLEER. V lost 3 bases, J lost 7 bases, and 10 bases lay in between. This CDR3 spans 14 amino acids. CDR3 amino acids: CASSQKVQNSPLHF. For the CDR3, the DNA is TGCGCCAGCAGCCAGAAGGTCCAAAATTCACCCCTCCACTTT.

This clonotype was detected ten times or more. This rearrangement joins TRBV6-2 or TRBV6-3 to TRBJ2-3; the match to TRBD1 covers 8 bases. CDR3 length: 12 residues. Germline V gene lookup returns CDR1 MNHEY and CDR2 SVGEGT. V trimming: 5 bases; J trimming: 9 bases; junction bases outside the gene matches: 4. The CDR3: CASSRQGQTQYF. The CDR3 region has the DNA TGTGCCAGCAGTCGACAGGGGCAGACGCAGTATTTT.

This clonotype came up many times. The genes are TRBV7-8 and TRBJ2-1, with 8 positions matching TRBD2. The CDR3 covers 13 residues. Germline-derived CDR1 and CDR2 are SGHVS and FQNEAQ. Trimming cost V 4 bases and J 6 bases; bases outside gene matches: 2. The CDR3 DNA reads TGTGCCAGCAGCTCCCGGGAGGGCAATGAGCAGTTCTTC. Amino acid sequence: CASSSREGNEQFF.

This clonotype turned up a few times. The V gene is TRBV29-1, the J gene TRBJ2-3; tentatively, D is TRBD2 (5 bases). The CDR3 consists of 13 residues. Per the germline V gene, CDR1 is SQVTM and CDR2 is ANQGSEA. The V and J ends lost 0 bases and 7 bases respectively, with 11 bases between them. CDR3 region: CSVEEGQRNTQYF. CDR3 DNA: TGCAGCGTTGAAGAGGGCCAGCGGAATACGCAGTATTTT.

This sequence joins TRBV7-9 and TRBJ2-5; TRBD1 matches at 8 bases. Germline CDR1 is SEHNR and CDR2 is FQNEAQ (reference sequence). This CDR3 has 15 residues. The trim removed 3 bases at V and 5 bases at J, leaving 8 bases unmatched. Here the CDR3 reads CASSFGRGLGETQYF. The CDR3 DNA sequence: TGTGCCAGCAGCTTCGGCAGGGGGCTAGGTGAGACCCAGTACTTC.

The chain couples TRBV27 to TRBJ2-5, with D unresolved. The germline V and J ends were trimmed by 5 bases and 5 bases, with 9 bases remaining between them. CDR3 size: 12 residues. The germline CDR1 and CDR2 sequences are MNHEY and SMNVEV (reference sequence). CDR3 loop: CASSRLGETQYF. The CDR3 DNA follows: TGTGCCAGCAGTAGACTCGGGGAGACCCAGTACTTC.

A few counts support this clonotype. The CDR3 reads CASSYRDNTEAFF. CDR3 bases: TGTGCCAGCAGTTACAGGGACAACACTGAAGCTTTCTTT. The V and J genes are TRBV6-5 and TRBJ1-1; D is perhaps TRBD1 (5 bases). Trimming left V 2 bases short and J 2 bases short, with 6 bases between. The CDR3 sequence is 13 residues long. Germline CDR1 reads MNHEY; CDR2 reads SVGAGI.